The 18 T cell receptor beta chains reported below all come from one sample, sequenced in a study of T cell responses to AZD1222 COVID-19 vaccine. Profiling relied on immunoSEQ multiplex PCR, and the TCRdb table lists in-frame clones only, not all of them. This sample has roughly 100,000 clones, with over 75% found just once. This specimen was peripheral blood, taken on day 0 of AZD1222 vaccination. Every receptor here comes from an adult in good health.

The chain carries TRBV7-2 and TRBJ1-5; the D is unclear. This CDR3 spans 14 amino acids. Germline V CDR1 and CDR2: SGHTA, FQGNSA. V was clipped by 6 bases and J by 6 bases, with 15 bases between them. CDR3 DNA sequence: TGTGCCAGCAGACCGGACTATATCGGTCAGCCCCAGCATTTT. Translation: CASRPDYIGQPQHF.

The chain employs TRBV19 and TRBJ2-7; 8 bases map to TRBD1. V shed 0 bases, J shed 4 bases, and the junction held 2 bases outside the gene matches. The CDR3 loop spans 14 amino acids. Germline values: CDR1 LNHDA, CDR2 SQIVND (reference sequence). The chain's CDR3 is CASSIEDRGYEQYF. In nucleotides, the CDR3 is TGTGCCAGTAGTATAGAAGACAGGGGTTACGAGCAGTACTTC.

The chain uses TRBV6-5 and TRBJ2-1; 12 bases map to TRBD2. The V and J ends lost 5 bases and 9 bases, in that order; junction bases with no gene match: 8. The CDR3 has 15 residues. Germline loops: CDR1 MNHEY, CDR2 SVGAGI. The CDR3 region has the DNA TGTGCCAGCAGTCAGGGGCTAGCGGGAGGGGGTGAGCAGTTCTTC. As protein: CASSQGLAGGGEQFF.

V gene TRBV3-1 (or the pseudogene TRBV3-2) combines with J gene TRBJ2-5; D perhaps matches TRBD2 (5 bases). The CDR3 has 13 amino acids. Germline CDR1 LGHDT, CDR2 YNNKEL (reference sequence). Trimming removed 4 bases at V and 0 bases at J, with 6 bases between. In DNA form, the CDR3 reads TGTGCCAGCAGCCCCGGGGACCAAGAGACCCAGTACTTC. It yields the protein CASSPGDQETQYF.

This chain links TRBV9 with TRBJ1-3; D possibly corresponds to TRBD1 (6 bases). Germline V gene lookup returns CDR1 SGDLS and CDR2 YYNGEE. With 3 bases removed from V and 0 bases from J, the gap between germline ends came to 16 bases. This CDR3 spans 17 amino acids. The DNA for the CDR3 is TGTGCCAGCAGCGAGAGGGGGGACATATCCTCTGGAAACACCATATATTTT. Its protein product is CASSERGDISSGNTIYF.

The CDR3 DNA sequence: TGTGCCAGCAGCGTAGTCCCGGGCAGCGGAACCTACGAGCAGTACTTC. Its translation: CASSVVPGSGTYEQYF. This rearrangement joins TRBV9 to TRBJ2-7; possible D gene TRBD2, 5 bases. Trimming left V 0 bases short and J 2 bases short, with 15 bases between. This CDR3 is 16 amino acids long. Germline CDR1 and CDR2: SGDLS and YYNGEE.

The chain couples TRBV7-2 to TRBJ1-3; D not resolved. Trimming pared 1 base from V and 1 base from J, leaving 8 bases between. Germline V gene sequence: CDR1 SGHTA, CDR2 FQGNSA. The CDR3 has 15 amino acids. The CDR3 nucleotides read TGTGCCAGCAGCTTAGACTTTGGGTCTGGAAACACCATATATTTT. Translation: CASSLDFGSGNTIYF. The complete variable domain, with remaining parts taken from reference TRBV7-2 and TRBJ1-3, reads GAGVSQSPSNKVTEKGKDVELRCDPISGHTALYWYRQSLGQGLEFLIYFQGNSAPDKSGLPSDRFSAERTGGSVSTLTIQRTQQEDSAVYLCASSLDFGSGNTIYFGEGSWLTVV.

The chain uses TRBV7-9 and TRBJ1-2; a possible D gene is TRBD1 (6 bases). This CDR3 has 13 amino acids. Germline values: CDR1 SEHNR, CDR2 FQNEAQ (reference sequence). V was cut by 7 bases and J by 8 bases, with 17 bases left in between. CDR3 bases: TGTGCCAGCACCTATGAGGGGGGGAAAGGCTACACCTTC. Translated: CASTYEGGKGYTF. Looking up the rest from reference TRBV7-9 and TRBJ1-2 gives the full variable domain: DTGVSQNPRHKITKRGQNVTFRCDPISEHNRLYWYRQTLGQGPEFLTYFQNEAQLEKSRLLSDRFSAERPKGSFSTLEIQRTEQGDSAMYLCASTYEGGKGYTFGSGTRLTVV.

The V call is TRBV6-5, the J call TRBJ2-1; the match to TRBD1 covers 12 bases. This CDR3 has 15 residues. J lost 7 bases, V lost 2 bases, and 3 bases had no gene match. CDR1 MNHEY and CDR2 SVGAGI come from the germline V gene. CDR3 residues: CASSYGTGGKNEQFF. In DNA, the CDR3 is TGTGCCAGCAGTTACGGGACAGGGGGCAAAAATGAGCAGTTCTTC.

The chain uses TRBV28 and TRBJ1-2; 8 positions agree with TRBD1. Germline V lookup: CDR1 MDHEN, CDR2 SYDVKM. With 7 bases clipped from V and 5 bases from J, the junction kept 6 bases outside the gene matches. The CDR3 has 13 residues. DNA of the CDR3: TGTGCCAGCACTCAAAGGACAGGGTATGGCTACACCTTC. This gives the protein CASTQRTGYGYTF.

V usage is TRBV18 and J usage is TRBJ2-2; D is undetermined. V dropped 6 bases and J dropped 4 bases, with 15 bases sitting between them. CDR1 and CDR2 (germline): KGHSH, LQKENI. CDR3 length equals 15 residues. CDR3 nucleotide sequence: TGTGCCAGCTCCTTCGGGCAGGCTCGCACCGGGGAGCTGTTTTTT. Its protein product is CASSFGQARTGELFF.

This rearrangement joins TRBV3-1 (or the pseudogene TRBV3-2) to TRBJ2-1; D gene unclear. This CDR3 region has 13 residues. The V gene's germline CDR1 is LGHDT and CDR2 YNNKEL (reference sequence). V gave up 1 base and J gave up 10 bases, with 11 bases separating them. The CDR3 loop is CASSQVNYTEQFF. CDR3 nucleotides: TGTGCCAGCAGCCAAGTAAACTACACAGAGCAGTTCTTC.

The CDR3 sequence: CASSSQGNNQPQHF. The CDR3 DNA follows: TGTGCCAGCAGTTCTCAGGGGAACAATCAGCCCCAGCATTTT. The rearrangement joins TRBV6-2 or TRBV6-3 to TRBJ1-5; D may be TRBD1 (6 bases). Germline CDR1 reads MNHEY; CDR2 reads SVGEGT. With 4 bases removed from V and 3 bases from J, the gap between germline ends came to 10 bases. This CDR3 contains 14 residues.

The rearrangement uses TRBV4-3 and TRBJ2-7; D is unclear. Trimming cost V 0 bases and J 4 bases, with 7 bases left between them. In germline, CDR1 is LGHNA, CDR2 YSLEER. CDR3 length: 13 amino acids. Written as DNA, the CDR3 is TGCGCCAGCAGCCAAGAGAGGAGTTACGAGCAGTACTTC. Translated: CASSQERSYEQYF.

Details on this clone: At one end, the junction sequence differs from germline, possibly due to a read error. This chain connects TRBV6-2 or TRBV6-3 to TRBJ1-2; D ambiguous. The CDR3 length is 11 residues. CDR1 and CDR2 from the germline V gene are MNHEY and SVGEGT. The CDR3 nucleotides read TGTGCCAGCAGTTACGGATACGGTTCGTTCTTC. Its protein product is CASSYGYGSFF.

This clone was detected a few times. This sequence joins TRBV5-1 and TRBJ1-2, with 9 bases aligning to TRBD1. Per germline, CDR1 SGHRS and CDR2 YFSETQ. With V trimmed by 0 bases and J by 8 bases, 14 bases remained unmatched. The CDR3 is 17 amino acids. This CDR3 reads CASSLGTRSQGAEGYTF. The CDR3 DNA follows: TGCGCCAGCAGCTTGGGAACCAGATCACAGGGGGCTGAAGGCTACACCTTC.

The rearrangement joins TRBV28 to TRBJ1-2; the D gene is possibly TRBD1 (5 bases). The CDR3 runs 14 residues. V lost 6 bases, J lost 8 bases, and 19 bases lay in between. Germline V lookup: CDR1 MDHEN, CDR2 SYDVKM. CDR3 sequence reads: CASSAGTPVGGYTF. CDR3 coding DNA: TGTGCCAGCAGCGCCGGGACCCCCGTCGGCGGCTACACCTTC.

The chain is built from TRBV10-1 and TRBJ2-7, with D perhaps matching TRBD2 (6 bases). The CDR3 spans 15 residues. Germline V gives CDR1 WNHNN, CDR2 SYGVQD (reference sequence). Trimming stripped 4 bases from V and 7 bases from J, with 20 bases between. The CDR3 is CASSGGPGGEEEQYF. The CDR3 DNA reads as TGCGCCAGCAGTGGGGGCCCCGGAGGGGAGGAAGAGCAGTACTTC.